Listed below are T cell receptor beta chains from one sample, sequenced in a study of CXCR3-negative and CXCR3-positive naive CD8 T cells. TCRdb reprocessed the 5' RACE reads and keeps a single row for each CDR3 protein, giving no DNA. This repertoire includes around 63,000 distinct CDR3 sequences. Sequencing was performed on naive CXCR3+ CD8+ T cells from blood. These receptors were obtained from a human donor in good health. Some clones in this sample may be carry-over from other donors' samples. The CDR3 runs from the conserved cysteine through the conserved F or W. The order of the fields is J gene, V gene, CDR3 protein.

TRBJ2-2,TRBV7-3,CASREPGNTGELFF
TRBJ2-2,TRBV6-5,CASSLQGDYSGELFF
TRBJ1-5,TRBV20-1,CSAREGQGDKNQHF
TRBJ2-1,TRBV7-6,CASSLGLLRDEQFF
TRBJ2-6,TRBV7-9,CASSPPGQGASGANVLTF
TRBJ2-1,TRBV27,CASSLWTSGREEQFF
TRBJ2-1,TRBV10-3,CATKQDSSYNEQFF
TRBJ1-2,TRBV29-1,CSVDWWGQGGDYGYTF
TRBJ1-1,TRBV7-3,CASSRGRLWAFF
TRBJ2-3,TRBV4-1,CASSQDMATGTDTQYF
TRBJ1-4,TRBV4-2,CASSQTDSYNEKLFF
TRBJ1-2,TRBV6-6,CASTPTLGGHGYTF
TRBJ2-1,TRBV6-5,CASSESGVYNEQFF
TRBJ2-1,TRBV27,CASSLSRRGGTYNEQFF
TRBJ2-1,TRBV7-2,CASRPPGEGERFF
TRBJ2-7,TRBV27,CASSELPGQPSYEQYF
TRBJ2-3,TRBV15,CATSRDLAGADTQYF
TRBJ2-3,TRBV7-2,CASIIGTANTDTQYF
TRBJ2-7,TRBV18,CASSPSDNSYEQYF
TRBJ1-5,TRBV7-2,CASSLGQGQVYERAQHF
TRBJ2-1,TRBV11-2,CASSFYRVKPYNEQFF
TRBJ2-1,TRBV7-7,CASSSGGPPNEQFF
TRBJ1-1,TRBV7-9,CASTETVHTEAFF
TRBJ2-7,TRBV4-1,CASSQDSGEAARDYEQYF
TRBJ2-1,TRBV29-1,CSVEVQDYNEQFF
TRBJ2-1,TRBV4-3,CASSYGGYNEQFF
TRBJ2-1,TRBV28,CASSPGFYSYNEQFF
TRBJ2-7,TRBV6-5,CASSDTGQEPAYEQYF
TRBJ2-7,TRBV10-3,CAISEGDGPYEQYF
TRBJ2-4,TRBV2,CASSDGPKPIQYF
TRBJ2-1,TRBV6-6,CASSYVVFGTYNEQFF
TRBJ2-1,TRBV14,CASSQLDRLVNEQFF
TRBJ2-7,TRBV29-1,CSVEDWDSDLSYEQYF
TRBJ2-5,TRBV9,CASSVRGYQETQYF
TRBJ2-1,TRBV28,CASSLYQNEQFF
TRBJ2-7,TRBV2,CASSEVSTYEQYF
TRBJ2-7,TRBV29-1,CSVEGTDTPYEQYF
TRBJ1-6,TRBV7-9,CASSLGRGGDNSPLHF
TRBJ2-7,TRBV9,CASSSGTGNYEQYF
TRBJ2-7,TRBV9,CASSVAPGQDYEQYF
TRBJ1-1,TRBV10-3,CAISNKGQPGGEAFF
TRBJ2-5,TRBV11-3,CASSLDGGTKETQYF
TRBJ2-7,TRBV5-1,CASSADRAHEQYF
TRBJ1-1,TRBV5-1,CASSPQGVTMNTEAFF
TRBJ2-1,TRBV5-1,CASSPDQGLGNEQFF
TRBJ2-7,TRBV28,CASRGRDDSYEQYF
TRBJ2-1,TRBV20-1,CSARSWGSNEQFF
TRBJ2-5,TRBV4-1,CASSPRGLAGGRQETQYF
TRBJ2-1,TRBV20-1,CSGGLAGGYNEQFF
TRBJ2-3,TRBV6-2/TRBV6-3,CASSLYRTDTQYF